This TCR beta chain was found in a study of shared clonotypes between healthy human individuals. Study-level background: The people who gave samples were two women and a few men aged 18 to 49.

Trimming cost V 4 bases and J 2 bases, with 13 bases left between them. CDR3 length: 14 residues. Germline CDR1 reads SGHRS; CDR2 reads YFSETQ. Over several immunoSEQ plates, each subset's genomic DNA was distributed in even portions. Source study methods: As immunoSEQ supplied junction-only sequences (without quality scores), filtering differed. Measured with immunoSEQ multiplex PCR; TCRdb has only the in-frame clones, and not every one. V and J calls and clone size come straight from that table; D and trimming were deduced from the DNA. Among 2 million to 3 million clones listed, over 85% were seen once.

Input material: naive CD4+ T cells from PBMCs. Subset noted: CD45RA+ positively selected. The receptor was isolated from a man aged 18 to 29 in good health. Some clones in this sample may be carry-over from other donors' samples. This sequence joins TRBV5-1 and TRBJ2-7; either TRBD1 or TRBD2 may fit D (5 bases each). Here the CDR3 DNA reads TGCGCCAGCAGCCGGGACCAGGGACCCTACGAGCAGTACTTC. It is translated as CASSRDQGPYEQYF.